A single sample gave rise to the 23 T cell receptor beta chains below, sequenced in a study of chemoradiotherapy in HPV16-positive cancers. Repertoires were generated with immunoSEQ multiplex PCR, while TCRdb's copy carries only in-frame clones and drops some. Of 25,000 to 30,000 clones listed, roughly nine tenths are singletons. The source material was blood, sampled from a patient who underwent chemoradiotherapy. The receptors originated from a human donor with HPV-associated anogenital cancer.

The DNA of the CDR3 is TGTGCCAGCAGCCACCTCACAGGGGGTGATGAAAAACTGTTTTTT. Translated, it gives CASSHLTGGDEKLFF. This sequence joins TRBV4-2 and TRBJ1-4, with 8 bases fitting TRBD1. V gave up 3 bases and J gave up 6 bases; unmatched junction bases: 6. The germline CDR1 and CDR2 sequences are LGHNA and YNFKEQ. CDR3 length equals 15 residues.

This clone was observed a single time. The CDR3 sequence is CASRSTGVNTEAFF. For the CDR3, the DNA is TGCGCCAGCCGATCGACAGGGGTCAACACTGAAGCTTTCTTT. The V gene is TRBV5-1, the J gene TRBJ1-1; 8 bases match TRBD1. The CDR3 is 14 amino acids. The trim removed 7 bases at V and 2 bases at J, leaving 7 bases unmatched. The germline gives CDR1 SGHRS, CDR2 YFSETQ.

V and J are TRBV4-3 and TRBJ1-6; TRBD1 aligns across 7 bases. Per the germline V gene, CDR1 is LGHNA and CDR2 is YSLEER. Trimming removed 1 base from V and 4 bases from J; junction bases left unmatched: 13. The CDR3 is made up of 19 amino acids. The CDR3, as DNA: TGCGCCAGCAGCCAAGGGACGCCCAACGGACAGGTGTATAATTCACCCCTCCACTTT. This sequence encodes CASSQGTPNGQVYNSPLHF.

The rearrangement joins TRBV5-4 to TRBJ2-7; D is unresolved. V was trimmed by 2 bases and J by 9 bases, leaving 6 bases between them. This CDR3 region has 10 residues. CDR1 is SGHNT and CDR2 is YYREEE in the germline V gene (reference sequence). The CDR3 DNA sequence: TGTGCCAGCAGCTTCGTTGGGCAGTACTTC. Translation gives CASSFVGQYF.

CDR3 protein: CASSDYGQEGGEKLFF. The CDR3 nucleotides read TGCGCCAGCAGTGATTATGGACAGGAGGGTGGTGAAAAACTGTTTTTT. This rearrangement joins TRBV10-2 to TRBJ1-4, with 7 positions matching TRBD1. Per the germline V gene, CDR1 is WSHSY and CDR2 is SAAADI. CDR3 size: 16 residues. Trimming cost V 3 bases and J 7 bases; bases outside gene matches: 11.

This clone has just a few counts. V gene TRBV7-9 combines with J gene TRBJ1-1; D remains ambiguous. The V gene's germline CDR1 is SEHNR and CDR2 FQNEAQ (reference sequence). The CDR3 length is 14 residues. Trimming pared 5 bases from V and 0 bases from J, leaving 10 bases between. CDR3 in DNA: TGTGCCAGCAGCCCAGACCTACTGAACACTGAAGCTTTCTTT. Translated: CASSPDLLNTEAFF.

This chain uses TRBV10-3 with TRBJ2-5; TRBD1 matches at 8 bases. The CDR3 sequence is 16 residues long. V trimming: 2 bases; J trimming: 5 bases; junction bases outside the gene matches: 10. Germline assignment: CDR1 ENHRY and CDR2 SYGVKD. CDR3 DNA sequence: TGTGCCATCAGTGAGCCCCCCCCGGACAGGGTTGAGACCCAGTACTTC. It codes for CAISEPPPDRVETQYF.

This clone was observed once. The V and J genes are TRBV6-5 and TRBJ2-7; weak D call: TRBD1 (5 bases). CDR1 is MNHEY, CDR2 SVGAGI, per germline. This CDR3 region has 14 residues. Trimming left V 0 bases short and J 4 bases short, with 10 bases between. Here the CDR3 reads CASSYSSPGYEQYF. The CDR3 bases are TGTGCCAGCAGTTACTCTAGCCCAGGGTACGAGCAGTACTTC.

The chain carries TRBV28 and TRBJ2-5; the D is unclear. This CDR3 is built from 12 residues. Trimming took 6 bases from V and 2 from J, leaving 7 bases between them. Germline CDR1 MDHEN, CDR2 SYDVKM. CDR3 in DNA: TGTGCCAGCAGCTCCCTACAAGAGACCCAGTACTTC. Its protein is CASSSLQETQYF.

The chain employs TRBV19 and TRBJ1-2; tentatively, D is TRBD1 (6 bases). The CDR3 totals 14 residues. Germline V CDR1 and CDR2: LNHDA, SQIVND (reference sequence). V lost 4 bases, J lost 3 bases, and 12 bases lay in between. The CDR3 loop is CASSNMDRYYGYTF. As DNA, the CDR3 is TGTGCCAGTAGTAATATGGACAGATACTATGGCTACACCTTC.

This clone was picked up one time. The CDR3 protein is CASSLGESSGANVLTF. The DNA for the CDR3 is TGCGCCAGCAGCTTGGGAGAGAGCTCTGGGGCCAACGTCCTGACTTTC. The chain couples TRBV5-1 to TRBJ2-6; D unclear. Germline V lookup: CDR1 SGHRS, CDR2 YFSETQ. This CDR3 spans 16 amino acids. Deletions cut 0 bases from V and 0 bases from J, with 7 bases between.

The V call is TRBV28, the J call TRBJ2-3, with 8 bases lining up with TRBD1. This CDR3 region has 16 residues. Germline values: CDR1 MDHEN, CDR2 SYDVKM. Unmatched junction bases numbered 8, after V lost 4 bases and J lost 2 bases. CDR3 bases: TGTGCCAGCAGTTCCCCGGACAGGGCCCACACAGATACGCAGTATTTT. Translated, it gives CASSSPDRAHTDTQYF.

V and J are TRBV19 and TRBJ1-1; D is possibly TRBD1 (5 bases). The CDR3 is 13 amino acids. Trimming cost V 8 bases and J 0 bases, with 10 bases left between them. CDR1 and CDR2 from the germline V gene are LNHDA and SQIVND (reference sequence). In nucleotides, the CDR3 is TGTGCCAGTCGCCTGGGGGTGAACACTGAAGCTTTCTTT. Translation: CASRLGVNTEAFF.

This chain connects TRBV14 to TRBJ2-2; weak D call: TRBD1 (6 bases). This CDR3 region has 18 residues. Germline V lookup: CDR1 SGHDN, CDR2 FVKESK. V was clipped by 0 bases and J by 4 bases, with 18 bases between them. The CDR3 is CASSQESLIRGGTGELFF. CDR3 coding DNA: TGTGCCAGCAGCCAAGAATCCCTAATCCGAGGGGGCACCGGGGAGCTGTTTTTT.

This clone occurred a few times. This chain connects TRBV5-6 to TRBJ1-1; no clear D gene. The germline V and J ends were trimmed by 1 base and 3 bases, with 7 bases remaining between them. CDR1 is SGHDT and CDR2 is YYEEEE in the germline V gene. This CDR3 is built from 13 residues. The DNA for the CDR3 is TGTGCCAGCAGCTTGCCAGGCGACACTGAAGCTTTCTTT. Its translation is CASSLPGDTEAFF.

The chain is built from TRBV2 and TRBJ1-4; no reliable D call. The CDR3 runs 14 residues. The V end lost 6 bases, the J end lost 2 bases, and 10 bases lay between the germline ends. CDR1 SNHLY and CDR2 FYNNEI come from the germline V gene. CDR3 nucleotide sequence: TGTGCCAGCAGGATACAGAGGACTAATGAAAAACTGTTTTTT. Translation gives CASRIQRTNEKLFF.

The rearrangement links TRBV27 to TRBJ2-7; a possible D gene is TRBD2 (6 bases). This CDR3 has 13 residues. Germline lookup yields CDR1 MNHEY and CDR2 SMNVEV (reference sequence). The V end was cut by 8 bases, the J end by 7 bases, with 18 bases between. The CDR3 spells CASGIGGVVEQYF. The CDR3, as DNA: TGTGCCAGCGGCATAGGAGGGGTGGTAGAGCAGTACTTC.

The rearrangement joins TRBV11-2 to TRBJ2-7; 8 bases are a match to TRBD1. This CDR3 has 15 amino acids. Germline CDR1 reads SGHAT; CDR2 reads FQNNGV. Trimming removed 2 bases from V and 3 bases from J; junction bases left unmatched: 6. DNA of the CDR3: TGTGCCAGCAGCTTACAGGACAGGGACATCTACGAGCAGTACTTC. Translated, it gives CASSLQDRDIYEQYF.

In its sample, this clone was seen once. The genes are TRBV10-2 and TRBJ1-1; tentatively, D is TRBD1 (5 bases). The CDR3 runs to 13 residues. CDR1 is WSHSY, CDR2 SAAADI, per germline. V was trimmed by 3 bases and J by 6 bases, leaving 11 bases between them. CDR3 residues: CASSDPGRAEAFF. The CDR3 DNA reads TGCGCCAGCAGTGATCCAGGGAGGGCTGAAGCTTTCTTT.

The V call is TRBV5-4, the J call TRBJ2-7; 13 bases align to TRBD2. The ends lost 0 bases at V and 3 bases at J; junction bases unmatched: 3. The germline CDR1 and CDR2 sequences are SGHNT and YYREEE (reference sequence). The CDR3 covers 16 residues. CDR3 bases: TGTGCCAGCAGCTTGGGACTAGCGGGAGGCCGCTACGAGCAGTACTTC. Protein product: CASSLGLAGGRYEQYF.

The genes are TRBV5-1 and TRBJ2-3; no firm D call. Looked up from germline, CDR1 is SGHRS and CDR2 is YFSETQ. The V gene lost 2 bases and the J gene lost 6 bases, with 7 bases spanning the gap. The CDR3 is 12 residues long. CDR3 coding DNA: TGCGCCAGCAGCTTTTTGGCCGATACGCAGTATTTT. Its translation is CASSFLADTQYF.

Written as DNA, the CDR3 is TGTGCCACCTCGGGACAGGGTGGTTACGAGCAGTACTTC. Its protein is CATSGQGGYEQYF. The chain has TRBV27 and TRBJ2-7, with TRBD1 identical over 9 bases. Germline V gene sequence: CDR1 MNHEY, CDR2 SMNVEV (reference sequence). Unmatched junction bases numbered 8, after V lost 10 bases and J lost 4 bases. This CDR3 comprises 13 residues.

This chain connects TRBV5-1 to TRBJ1-1; 9 nucleotides match TRBD1. V lost 3 bases, J lost 4 bases, and 7 bases stayed unmatched. The CDR3 consists of 15 residues. Germline loops: CDR1 SGHRS, CDR2 YFSETQ. The CDR3 coding sequence is TGCGCCAGCAGCTCGACGACAGGGGGGGCCACTGAAGCTTTCTTT. Translated, it gives CASSSTTGGATEAFF.